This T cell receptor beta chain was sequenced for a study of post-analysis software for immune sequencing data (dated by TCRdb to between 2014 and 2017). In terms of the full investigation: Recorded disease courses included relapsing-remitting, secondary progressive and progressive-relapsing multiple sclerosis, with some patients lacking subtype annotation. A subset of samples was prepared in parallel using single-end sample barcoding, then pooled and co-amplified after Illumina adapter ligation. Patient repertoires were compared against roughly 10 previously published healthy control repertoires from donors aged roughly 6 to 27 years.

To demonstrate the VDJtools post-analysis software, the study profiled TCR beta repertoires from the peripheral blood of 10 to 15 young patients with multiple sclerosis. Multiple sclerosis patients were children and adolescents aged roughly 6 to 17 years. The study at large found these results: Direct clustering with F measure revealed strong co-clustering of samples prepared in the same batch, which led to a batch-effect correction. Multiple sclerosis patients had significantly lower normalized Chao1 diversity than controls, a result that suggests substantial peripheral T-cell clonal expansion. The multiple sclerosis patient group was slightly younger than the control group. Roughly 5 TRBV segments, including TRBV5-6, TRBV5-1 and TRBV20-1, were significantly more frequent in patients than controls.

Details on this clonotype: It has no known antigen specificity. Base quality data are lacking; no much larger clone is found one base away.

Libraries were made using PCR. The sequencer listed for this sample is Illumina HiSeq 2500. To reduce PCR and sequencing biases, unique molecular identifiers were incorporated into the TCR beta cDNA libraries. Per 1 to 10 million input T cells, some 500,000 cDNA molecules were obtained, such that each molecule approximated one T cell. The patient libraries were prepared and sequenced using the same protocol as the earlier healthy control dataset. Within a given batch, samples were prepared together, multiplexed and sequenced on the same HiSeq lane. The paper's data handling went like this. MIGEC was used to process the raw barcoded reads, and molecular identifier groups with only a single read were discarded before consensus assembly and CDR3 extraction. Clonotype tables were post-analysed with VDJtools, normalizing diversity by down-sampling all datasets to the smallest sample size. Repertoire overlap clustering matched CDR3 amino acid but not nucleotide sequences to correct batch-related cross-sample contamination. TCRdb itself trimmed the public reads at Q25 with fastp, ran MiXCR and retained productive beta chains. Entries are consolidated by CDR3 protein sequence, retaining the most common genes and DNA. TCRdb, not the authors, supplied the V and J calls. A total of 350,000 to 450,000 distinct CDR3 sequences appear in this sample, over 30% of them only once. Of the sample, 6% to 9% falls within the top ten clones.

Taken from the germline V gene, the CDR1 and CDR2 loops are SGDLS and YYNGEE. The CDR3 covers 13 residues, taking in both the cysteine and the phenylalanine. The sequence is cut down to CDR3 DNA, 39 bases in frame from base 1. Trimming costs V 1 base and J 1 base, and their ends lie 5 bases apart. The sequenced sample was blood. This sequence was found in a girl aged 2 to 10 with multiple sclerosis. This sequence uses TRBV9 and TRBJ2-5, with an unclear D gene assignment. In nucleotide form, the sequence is TGTGCCAGCAGCGTAAACGGCCAAGAGACCCAGTACTTC. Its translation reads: CASSVNGQETQYF.